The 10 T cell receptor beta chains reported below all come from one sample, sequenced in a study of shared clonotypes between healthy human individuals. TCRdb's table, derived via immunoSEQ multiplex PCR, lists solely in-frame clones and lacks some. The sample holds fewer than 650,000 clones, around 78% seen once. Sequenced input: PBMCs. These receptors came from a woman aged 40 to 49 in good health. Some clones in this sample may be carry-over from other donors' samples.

The CDR3 is CASSLRGRFPVYEQYF. The CDR3, as DNA: TGTGCCAGCTCATTGCGGGGCAGGTTCCCTGTTTACGAGCAGTACTTC. This chain links TRBV18 with TRBJ2-7, with a weak D call TRBD2 (6 bases). Deletions cut 5 bases from V and 4 bases from J, with 21 bases between. CDR3 length: 16 amino acids. Germline V gene data show CDR1 as KGHSH and CDR2 as LQKENI. Looking up the rest from reference TRBV18 and TRBJ2-7 gives the full variable domain: NAGVMQNPRHLVRRRGQEARLRCSPMKGHSHVYWYRQLPEEGLKFMVYLQKENIIDESGMPKERFSAEFPKEGPSILRIQQVVRGDSAAYFCASSLRGRFPVYEQYFGPGTRLTVT.

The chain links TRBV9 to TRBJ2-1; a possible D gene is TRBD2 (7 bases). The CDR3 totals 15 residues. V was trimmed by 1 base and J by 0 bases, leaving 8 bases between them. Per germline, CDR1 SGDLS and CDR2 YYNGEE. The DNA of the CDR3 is TGTGCCAGCAGCGTAAGGGGGGGCTCCTACAATGAGCAGTTCTTC. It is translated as CASSVRGGSYNEQFF.

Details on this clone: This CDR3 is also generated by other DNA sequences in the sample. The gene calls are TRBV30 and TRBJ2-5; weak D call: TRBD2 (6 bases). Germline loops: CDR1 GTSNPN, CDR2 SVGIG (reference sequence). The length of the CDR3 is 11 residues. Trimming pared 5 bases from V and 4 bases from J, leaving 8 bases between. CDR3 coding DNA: TGTGCCTGGGGGGGAGGAGAGACCCAGTACTTC. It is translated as CAWGGGETQYF.

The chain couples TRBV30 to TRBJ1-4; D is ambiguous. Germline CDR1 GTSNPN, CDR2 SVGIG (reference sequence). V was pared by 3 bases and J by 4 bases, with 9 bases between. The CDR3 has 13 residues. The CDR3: CAWRDGFNEKLFF. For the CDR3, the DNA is TGTGCCTGGAGGGACGGATTTAATGAAAAACTGTTTTTT. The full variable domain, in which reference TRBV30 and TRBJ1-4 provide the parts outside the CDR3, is SQTIHQWPATLVQPVGSPLSLECTVEGTSNPNLYWYRQAAGRGLQLLFYSVGIGQISSEVPQNLSASRPQDRQFILSSKKLLLSDSGFYLCAWRDGFNEKLFFGSGTQLSVL.

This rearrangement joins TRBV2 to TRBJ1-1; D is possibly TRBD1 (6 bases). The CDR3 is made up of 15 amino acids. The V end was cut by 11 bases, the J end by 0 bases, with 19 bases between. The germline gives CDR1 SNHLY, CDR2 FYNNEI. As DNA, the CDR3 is TGTGCCGGAGAAACAGGGTATGGGGTGAACACTGAAGCTTTCTTT. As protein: CAGETGYGVNTEAFF.

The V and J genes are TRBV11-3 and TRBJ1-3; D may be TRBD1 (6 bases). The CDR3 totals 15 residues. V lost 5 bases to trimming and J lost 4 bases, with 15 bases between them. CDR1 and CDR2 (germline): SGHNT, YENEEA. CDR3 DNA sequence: TGTGCCAGCAGCCGTGGACAGAGTGAGGGAAACACCATATATTTT. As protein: CASSRGQSEGNTIYF.

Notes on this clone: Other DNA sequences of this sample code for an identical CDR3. The CDR3 DNA sequence: TGCAGCGTTGGTGGCGGGAACACCGGGGAGCTGTTTTTT. Its protein product is CSVGGGNTGELFF. The chain carries TRBV29-1 and TRBJ2-2, with D hard to call. This CDR3 spans 13 amino acids. Germline values: CDR1 SQVTM, CDR2 ANQGSEA. Trimming cost V 4 bases and J 1 base, with 7 bases left between them.

CDR3 in DNA: TGTGCCAGCAGTTTCCTCCGCTACTCACCCTACGAGCAGTACTTC. Amino acid sequence: CASSFLRYSPYEQYF. The gene calls are TRBV6-6 and TRBJ2-7; D gene ambiguous. The CDR3 has 15 residues. Per germline, CDR1 MNHNY and CDR2 SVGAGI (reference sequence). V gave up 4 bases and J gave up 2 bases, with 15 bases separating them.

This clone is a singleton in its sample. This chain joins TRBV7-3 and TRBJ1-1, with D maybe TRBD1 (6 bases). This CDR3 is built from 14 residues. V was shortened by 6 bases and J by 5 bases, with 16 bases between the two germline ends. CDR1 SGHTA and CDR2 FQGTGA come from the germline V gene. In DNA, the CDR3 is TGTGCCAGCAGTCAAGGTCGGGACAATACTGAAGCTTTCTTT. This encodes CASSQGRDNTEAFF.

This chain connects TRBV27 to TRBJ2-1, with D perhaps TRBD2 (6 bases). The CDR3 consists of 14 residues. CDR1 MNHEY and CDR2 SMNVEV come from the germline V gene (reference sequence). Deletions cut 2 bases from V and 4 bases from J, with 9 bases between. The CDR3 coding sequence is TGTGCCAGCAGTTTACCCGGGACTTACAATGAGCAGTTCTTC. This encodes CASSLPGTYNEQFF.